These 18 T cell receptor beta chains originate from one sample sequenced in a study of blood T cell repertoires in COVID-19. Clones were sequenced by immunoSEQ multiplex PCR, and TCRdb holds only the in-frame ones, with some missing. Here the sample spans some 340,000 clones, about 85% being singletons. Sequencing input: peripheral blood. All receptors come from a woman in her late teens or twenties with acute or convalescent COVID-19.

This clone was seen a few times. The rearrangement joins TRBV9 to TRBJ2-7; TRBD2 matches 7 bases. Trimming cost V 7 bases and J 3 bases; bases outside gene matches: 4. Looked up from germline, CDR1 is SGDLS and CDR2 is YYNGEE. CDR3 size: 12 residues. In DNA, the CDR3 is TGTGCCAGCGCGGGAGCGGACTACGAGCAGTACTTC. It translates to CASAGADYEQYF.

The V gene is TRBV5-4, the J gene TRBJ2-7; no firm D call. The CDR3 loop spans 11 amino acids. Trimming left V 0 bases short and J 10 bases short, with 8 bases between. The V gene's germline CDR1 is SGHNT and CDR2 YYREEE (reference sequence). This chain's CDR3 is CASSLDRTQYF. DNA of the CDR3: TGTGCCAGCAGCTTGGACAGAACCCAGTACTTC.

This clone was observed many times. The rearrangement joins TRBV19 to TRBJ2-3, with unresolved D. Germline V CDR1 and CDR2: LNHDA, SQIVND (reference sequence). The CDR3 spans 16 residues. Trimming removed 4 bases at V and 7 bases at J, with 21 bases between. CDR3 protein: CASSKSSHSNLYTQYF. The CDR3 bases are TGTGCCAGTAGTAAAAGTAGTCATTCAAACTTATATACGCAGTATTTT.

With regard to this clone: The same CDR3 also results from other DNA sequences found in this sample. This sequence joins TRBV5-1 and TRBJ1-1; 7 bases fit TRBD1. The V gene's germline CDR1 is SGHRS and CDR2 YFSETQ. The CDR3 consists of 15 residues. Trimming removed 3 bases from V and 0 bases from J; junction bases left unmatched: 5. The CDR3 region is CASSWDSQMNTEAFF. The CDR3 region has the DNA TGCGCCAGCAGCTGGGACAGCCAAATGAACACTGAAGCTTTCTTT. The full variable domain, completed using reference TRBV5-1 and TRBJ1-1, is KAGVTQTPRYLIKTRGQQVTLSCSPISGHRSVSWYQQTPGQGLQFLFEYFSETQRNKGNFPGRFSGRQFSNSRSEMNVSTLELGDSALYLCASSWDSQMNTEAFFGQGTRLTVV.

The V gene is TRBV3-1 (or the pseudogene TRBV3-2), the J gene TRBJ2-7, with D possibly matching TRBD1 (5 bases). CDR1 LGHDT and CDR2 YNNKEL come from the germline V gene (reference sequence). V was shortened by 6 bases and J by 2 bases, with 8 bases between the two germline ends. CDR3 length equals 12 residues. This chain's CDR3 is CASSQGPYEQYF. CDR3 nucleotides: TGTGCCAGCAGTCAGGGCCCCTACGAGCAGTACTTC.

The rearrangement joins TRBV2 to TRBJ2-7, with 15 bases that match TRBD2. Germline CDR1 reads SNHLY; CDR2 reads FYNNEI. CDR3 size: 17 residues. J was trimmed by 2 bases and V by 6 bases; bases with no gene match: 8. CDR3 DNA sequence: TGTGCCAGCAGGGAGGGACTAGCGGGGGGACCTCCCTACGAGCAGTACTTC. This codes for CASREGLAGGPPYEQYF. The full variable domain, in which reference TRBV2 and TRBJ2-7 provide the parts outside the CDR3, is EPEVTQTPSHQVTQMGQEVILRCVPISNHLYFYWYRQILGQKVEFLVSFYNNEISEKSEIFDDQFSVERPDGSNFTLKIRSTKLEDSAMYFCASREGLAGGPPYEQYFGPGTRLTVT.

The rearrangement links TRBV6-1 to TRBJ1-2; 7 bases map to TRBD1. This CDR3 comprises 13 residues. V lost 3 bases to trimming and J lost 8 bases; unmatched junction nucleotides: 6. Germline loops: CDR1 MNHNS, CDR2 SASEGT. This CDR3 is CASSERGLTGYTF. DNA for the CDR3: TGTGCCAGCAGTGAGAGGGGGCTGACAGGCTACACCTTC.

The chain uses TRBV20-1 and TRBJ1-1, with 10 bases matching TRBD1. The CDR3 has 14 residues. Per the germline V gene, CDR1 is DFQATT and CDR2 is SNEGSKA (reference sequence). J gave up 5 bases and V 3 bases, and 6 bases lay outside the gene matches. In DNA form, the CDR3 reads TGCAGTGCTAGTGACAGGGGGCCGGTGACTGAAGCTTTCTTT. This codes for CSASDRGPVTEAFF.

The chain is built from TRBV9 and TRBJ2-1; 10 nucleotides align to TRBD2. The ends lost 4 bases at V and 6 bases at J; junction bases unmatched: 7. Germline assignment: CDR1 SGDLS and CDR2 YYNGEE. The CDR3 is made up of 15 amino acids. CDR3 region: CASSLGLAGVNEQFF. The CDR3, as DNA: TGTGCCAGCAGCCTCGGGCTAGCGGGAGTCAATGAGCAGTTCTTC.

This clone has a single count. The sample has other DNA sequences that encode this CDR3 too. V and J are TRBV5-1 and TRBJ1-1; no clear D gene. The V end lost 0 bases, the J end lost 1 base, and 4 bases lay between the germline ends. CDR3 length: 13 residues. Germline lookup yields CDR1 SGHRS and CDR2 YFSETQ. The CDR3 sequence is CASSLAQNTEAFF. CDR3 DNA: TGCGCCAGCAGCTTGGCACAGAACACTGAAGCTTTCTTT.

J is TRBJ2-7 and V is TRBV2; no definite D call. The length of the CDR3 is 13 residues. Trimming shortened V by 6 bases and J by 6 bases, and 15 bases separated the two germline ends. The germline CDR1 and CDR2 sequences are SNHLY and FYNNEI. The CDR3 spells CASSVTLVSEQYF. The CDR3 region has the DNA TGTGCCAGCAGCGTGACACTGGTCAGCGAGCAGTACTTC.

The chain employs TRBV11-2 and TRBJ2-5; 9 bases map to TRBD2. Germline trimming cut 5 bases from V and 2 bases from J; bases unmatched to any gene: 12. This CDR3 is 17 amino acids long. Germline CDR1 is SGHAT and CDR2 is FQNNGV. The CDR3: CASSRRGGEPGQETQYF. The CDR3 nucleotides are TGTGCCAGCAGCCGGCGGGGGGGTGAACCGGGTCAAGAGACCCAGTACTTC.

This chain joins TRBV9 and TRBJ1-6, with TRBD1 matching over 7 bases. This CDR3 spans 14 amino acids. Trimming removed 4 bases from V and 8 bases from J; junction bases left unmatched: 6. Germline assignment: CDR1 SGDLS and CDR2 YYNGEE. The CDR3 DNA follows: TGTGCCAGCAGCATCCGGGACAGCGATTCACCCCTCCACTTT. Protein: CASSIRDSDSPLHF. Drawing the rest from reference TRBV9 and TRBJ1-6, the complete variable domain is DSGVTQTPKHLITATGQRVTLRCSPRSGDLSVYWYQQSLDQGLQFLIQYYNGEERAKGNILERFSAQQFPDLHSELNLSSLELGDSALYFCASSIRDSDSPLHFGNGTRLTVT.

This clone was detected only a few times. The gene calls are TRBV6-2 or TRBV6-3 and TRBJ1-4; D may be TRBD1 (6 bases). This CDR3 contains 19 residues. With 4 bases removed from V and 0 bases from J, the gap between germline ends came to 21 bases. In germline, CDR1 is MNHEY, CDR2 SVGEGT. CDR3 in DNA: TGTGCCAGCAGTTTCATCAGGGACATTAGTTGGGCAACTAATGAAAAACTGTTTTTT. This codes for CASSFIRDISWATNEKLFF.

Here the CDR3 reads CASSGQGKGTGELFF. CDR3 DNA sequence: TGTGCCAGCAGCGGACAGGGAAAGGGCACCGGGGAGCTGTTTTTT. The rearrangement joins TRBV2 to TRBJ2-2, with 8 bases lining up with TRBD1. The CDR3 extends over 15 amino acids. Germline loops: CDR1 SNHLY, CDR2 FYNNEI. J was trimmed by 4 bases and V by 6 bases; bases with no gene match: 7.

This clone was observed a few times. This chain uses TRBV4-1 with TRBJ1-1, with a possible D match to TRBD1 (6 bases). Germline assignment: CDR1 MGHRA and CDR2 YSYEKL. CDR3 length equals 11 residues. Trimming shortened V by 5 bases and J by 10 bases, and 11 bases separated the two germline ends. The CDR3 DNA reads as TGCGCCAGCAGCGAGGAAGGGGGAGCTTTCTTT. This translates into CASSEEGGAFF.

The chain employs TRBV30 and TRBJ1-6; D remains unclear. Germline V gene sequence: CDR1 GTSNPN, CDR2 SVGIG (reference sequence). This CDR3 has 15 amino acids. V lost 0 bases and J 7 bases, leaving 13 bases between the germline ends. CDR3 sequence reads: CAWSVVAGPNSPLHF. In DNA, the CDR3 is TGTGCCTGGAGTGTAGTGGCAGGCCCGAATTCACCCCTCCACTTT.

This rearrangement joins TRBV7-9 to TRBJ1-5, with D possibly TRBD1 on 5 matching bases. CDR1 and CDR2 (germline): SEHNR, FQNEAQ (reference sequence). Trimming shortened V by 3 bases and J by 0 bases, and 9 bases separated the two germline ends. The CDR3 covers 15 residues. DNA of the CDR3: TGTGCCAGCAGCTTCCAGGGAGGTAGCAATCAGCCCCAGCATTTT. Translation: CASSFQGGSNQPQHF.